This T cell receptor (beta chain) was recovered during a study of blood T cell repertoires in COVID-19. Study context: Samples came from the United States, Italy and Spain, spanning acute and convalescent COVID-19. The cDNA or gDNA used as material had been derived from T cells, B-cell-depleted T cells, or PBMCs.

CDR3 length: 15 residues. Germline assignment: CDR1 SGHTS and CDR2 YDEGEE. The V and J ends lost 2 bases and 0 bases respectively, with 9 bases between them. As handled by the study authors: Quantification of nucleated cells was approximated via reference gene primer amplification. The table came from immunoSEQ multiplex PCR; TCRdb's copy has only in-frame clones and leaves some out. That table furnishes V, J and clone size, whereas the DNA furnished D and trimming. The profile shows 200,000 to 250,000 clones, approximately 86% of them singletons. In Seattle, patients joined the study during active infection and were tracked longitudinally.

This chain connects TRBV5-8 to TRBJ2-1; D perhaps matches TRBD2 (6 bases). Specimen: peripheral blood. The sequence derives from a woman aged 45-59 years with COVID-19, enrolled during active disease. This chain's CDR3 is CASSLGGSSYNEQFF. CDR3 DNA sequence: TGTGCCAGCAGCTTAGGAGGGAGCTCCTACAATGAGCAGTTCTTC.